The 7 T cell receptor beta chains given below trace back to one sample, sequenced in a study of control samples from healthy donors and cancer patients (dated by TCRdb to between 2020 and 2021). Libraries came from the immunoSEQ multiplex PCR assay. TCRdb re-hosts the immuneACCESS table, in-frame sequences only. Its copies lack some clones; in the studies checked, an unresolved V gene accounts for under half of them, and the cause for the rest is not known. The sample table lists some 57,000 clones, around 95% of them with a count of one. The ten largest clones add up to approximately 1.9% of the sample. The sequenced sample was blood. The receptors were sampled from a woman in her twenties or thirties in good health.

The chain employs TRBV20-1 and TRBJ2-3; 10 bases are shared with TRBD2. The CDR3 extends over 17 amino acids. After removal of 3 bases from V and 4 bases from J, the junction contained 13 bases not matched to a gene. Germline CDR1 DFQATT, CDR2 SNEGSKA (reference sequence). CDR3 in amino acids: CSASRQKGTSEPDTQYF. CDR3 bases: TGCAGTGCTAGTAGACAAAAGGGGACTAGCGAACCAGATACGCAGTATTTT.

V and J are TRBV7-9 and TRBJ2-1; TRBD2 matches at 7 bases. The CDR3 runs 14 residues. V gave up 5 bases and J gave up 7 bases; unmatched junction bases: 8. Germline V gene sequence: CDR1 SEHNR, CDR2 FQNEAQ (reference sequence). CDR3 bases: TGTGCCAGCAGCCGAGGACTAGATGTAAATGAGCAGTTCTTC. This sequence encodes CASSRGLDVNEQFF.

The rearrangement links TRBV9 to TRBJ1-5; the match to TRBD1 covers 8 bases. The J segment lost 7 bases and the V segment lost 0 bases, leaving 3 bases of the junction unmatched. Germline V lookup: CDR1 SGDLS, CDR2 YYNGEE. The CDR3 sequence is 14 residues long. The CDR3 is CASSVGTGLQPQHF. CDR3 DNA sequence: TGTGCCAGCAGCGTAGGGACAGGGTTACAGCCCCAGCATTTT.

Written as DNA, the CDR3 is TGTGCCAGCAGCTTACTAGGGGAAAATTCACCCCTCCACTTT. It yields the protein CASSLLGENSPLHF. The chain couples TRBV7-3 to TRBJ1-6; possible D gene TRBD1, 5 bases. This CDR3 region has 14 residues. V was trimmed by 2 bases and J by 7 bases, leaving 9 bases between them. Looked up from germline, CDR1 is SGHTA and CDR2 is FQGTGA.

This clone was recorded only once. An end of the junction differs from the germline gene, which may be a read error. The chain joins TRBV7-7 to TRBJ2-1; the D is unclear. In germline, CDR1 is SSHAT, CDR2 FNYEAQ (reference sequence). The CDR3 totals 19 residues. The CDR3 region has the DNA TGTGCTAGCAGCTTTATTGTCTCATTCTGGTCCACCCATAACAATGAGCAGTTCTTC. The encoded protein is CASSFIVSFWSTHNNEQFF.

The rearrangement joins TRBV6-1 to TRBJ2-4, with TRBD1 as a possible D gene (6 bases). Germline CDR1 reads MNHNS; CDR2 reads SASEGT. V lost 4 bases and J lost 7, with 23 bases in between. There are 17 residues in the CDR3. CDR3: CASSGRALDRYSNIQYF. The DNA for the CDR3 is TGTGCCAGCAGTGGAAGAGCCCTGGACAGATACTCCAACATTCAGTACTTC.

The V gene is TRBV5-1, the J gene TRBJ1-3; maybe TRBD1 (5 bases). CDR3 size: 16 residues. V was clipped by 4 bases and J by 4 bases, with 18 bases between them. Germline lookup yields CDR1 SGHRS and CDR2 YFSETQ. CDR3 coding DNA: TGCGCCAGCAGCCCTCTCCAGGGTGGCTCCGGAAACACCATATATTTT. It is translated as CASSPLQGGSGNTIYF.